Sequencing of this T cell receptor (beta chain) was carried out in a study of neurological immune-mediated disorders. Across the study: Relapsing-remitting forms accounted for about 90% of the roughly 35 multiple sclerosis patients and secondary progressive forms for 3.

TCRdb independently ran MiXCR on the 5' RACE reads; one entry per CDR3 protein. The sample has approximately 60,000 distinct CDR3 sequences, roughly 3.2% seen once. This clonotype appeared many times. Its antigen is as yet unknown. V lost 3 bases and J lost 0, with 8 bases in between. The CDR3 is 14 amino acids. In germline, CDR1 is SEHNR, CDR2 FQNEAQ (reference sequence). Study-level findings and limits: The highest TCR clonal expansion occurred in HTLV-1-associated myelopathy; multiple sclerosis fell below healthy controls. CDR3 amino acid sequences of expanded clones were not shared across subjects, a result suggesting private repertoires in all groups.

Stored at -80 C, 2 million PBMCs were the source of the unsorted libraries. The rearrangement joins TRBV7-9 to TRBJ1-2, with D unresolved. The sequencing sample was made of PBMCs. The sequence was obtained from a woman younger than 45 with multiple sclerosis. CDR3 region: CASSFKGPNYGYTF. DNA of the CDR3: TGTGCCAGCAGCTTTAAAGGCCCTAACTATGGCTACACCTTC.